This entry lists 18 T cell receptor beta chains sequenced from one sample in a study of Graves' ophthalmopathy and Graves' hyperthyroidism. Amplification from RNA transcripts yielded the TCR beta CDR3 regions. Amplification began with first-round RT-PCR using HTBI primers, then second-round multiplex PCR was performed. TCRdb reprocessed the multiplex PCR reads with MiXCR, giving one entry per CDR3 protein. The table has 660,000 or so distinct CDR3 sequences, about two fifths seen once. The sequencing sample was made of peripheral blood. The receptor set was obtained from an adult man with Graves' ophthalmopathy.

This clonotype appeared once. The gene calls are TRBV11-3 and TRBJ1-1; the match to TRBD1 covers 7 bases. This CDR3 contains 15 residues. Germline V gene lookup returns CDR1 SGHNT and CDR2 YENEEA. J was trimmed by 0 bases and V by 5 bases; bases with no gene match: 6. CDR3 DNA: TGTGCCAGCAGCGTACGACAGGGACTGAACACTGAAGCTTTCTTT. Its protein is CASSVRQGLNTEAFF.

The gene calls are TRBV7-8 and TRBJ2-5; possible D gene TRBD1, 6 bases. The V gene's germline CDR1 is SGHVS and CDR2 FQNEAQ. Trimming took off 7 bases at V and 9 bases at J, with 21 bases between the two ends. This CDR3 comprises 14 residues. The CDR3 nucleotides read TGTGCCAGCAAGGGCGGTGGAGAGCACAGGGCCCAGTACTTC. This sequence encodes CASKGGGEHRAQYF.

This sequence joins TRBV4-3 and TRBJ2-7; no clear D gene. V was cut by 0 bases and J by 0 bases, with 9 bases left in between. Germline assignment: CDR1 LGHNA and CDR2 YSLEER. The CDR3 is made up of 15 amino acids. The DNA for the CDR3 is TGCGCCAGCAGCCAAGAATCTAGGAGCTCCTACGAGCAGTACTTC. Amino acids: CASSQESRSSYEQYF.

In this sample, this clonotype turned up a few times. V is TRBV2 and J is TRBJ2-7; perhaps TRBD2 as D (6 bases). Trimming pared 6 bases from V and 6 bases from J, leaving 12 bases between. Germline lookup yields CDR1 SNHLY and CDR2 FYNNEI. This CDR3 is 12 amino acids long. CDR3 amino acids: CASRRGEAEQYF. The CDR3 DNA reads as TGTGCCAGCAGAAGAGGGGAGGCCGAGCAGTACTTC. Combining the CDR3 with reference TRBV2 and TRBJ2-7 gives the whole variable domain EPEVTQTPSHQVTQMGQEVILRCVPISNHLYFYWYRQILGQKVEFLVSFYNNEISEKSEIFDDQFSVERPDGSNFTLKIRSTKLEDSAMYFCASRRGEAEQYFGPGTRLTVT.

This clonotype has a handful of counts. This chain uses TRBV7-8 with TRBJ1-6, with 8 bases fitting TRBD1. The ends lost 6 bases at V and 5 bases at J; junction bases unmatched: 9. Germline-derived CDR1 and CDR2 are SGHVS and FQNEAQ. The length of the CDR3 is 16 residues. The CDR3 DNA reads TGTGCCAGCAGTTACCATATGGGACAGGATAATTCACCCCTCCACTTT. It codes for CASSYHMGQDNSPLHF. Full variable domain (outside the CDR3, taken from reference TRBV7-8 and TRBJ1-6): GAGVSQSPRYKVAKRGQDVALRCDPISGHVSLFWYQQALGQGPEFLTYFQNEAQLDKSGLPSDRFFAERPEGSVSTLKIQRTQQEDSAVYLCASSYHMGQDNSPLHFGNGTRLTVT.

At least ten counts were recorded for this clonotype. The V and J genes are TRBV13 and TRBJ2-5; no clear D gene. Per germline, CDR1 PRHDT and CDR2 FYEKMQ (reference sequence). Trimming shortened V by 0 bases and J by 5 bases, and 10 bases separated the two germline ends. The CDR3 is made up of 14 amino acids. CDR3 coding DNA: TGTGCCAGCAGCTTAGGTAGTCTGAGGGAGACCCAGTACTTC. Encoded protein: CASSLGSLRETQYF.

This clonotype was seen repeatedly, ten times or more. V gene TRBV5-8 combines with J gene TRBJ2-5; 14 bases are a match to TRBD2. CDR1 SGHTS and CDR2 YDEGEE come from the germline V gene. The CDR3 has 16 residues. J was trimmed by 11 bases and V by 4 bases; bases with no gene match: 13. CDR3 region: CASSEGLAGDRPSQYF. The CDR3 bases are TGTGCCAGCAGCGAGGGACTAGCGGGAGATCGGCCATCTCAGTACTTC.

This clonotype was picked up many times. V usage is TRBV20-1 and J usage is TRBJ2-2, with D unresolved. The CDR3 runs to 12 residues. Germline assignment: CDR1 DFQATT and CDR2 SNEGSKA (reference sequence). V was trimmed by 4 bases and J by 6 bases, leaving 9 bases between them. This CDR3 is CSATFGSGELFF. The CDR3 DNA follows: TGCAGTGCTACCTTCGGTTCCGGGGAGCTGTTTTTT.

This clonotype was observed many times. The chain combines TRBV5-1 with TRBJ2-5, with D perhaps matching TRBD2 (5 bases). CDR1 and CDR2 (germline): SGHRS, YFSETQ. The CDR3 sequence is 17 residues long. V was clipped by 0 bases and J by 4 bases, with 19 bases between them. The CDR3 loop reads CASSLGVRASSLETQYF. For the CDR3, the DNA is TGCGCCAGCAGCTTGGGCGTGCGGGCATCCTCGTTAGAGACCCAGTACTTC.

This clonotype has ten or more counts. The chain combines TRBV11-1 with TRBJ2-7; D uncertain. The V end was cut by 3 bases, the J end by 5 bases, with 5 bases between. In germline, CDR1 is SGHAT, CDR2 FQDESV (reference sequence). The CDR3 consists of 11 residues. In DNA form, the CDR3 reads TGTGCCAGCAGCTTCATCGACGAGCAGTACTTC. It encodes CASSFIDEQYF.

With respect to this clonotype: This clone may be a read error of a much larger clone one base away. This chain links TRBV9 with TRBJ2-5, with 9 bases fitting TRBD1. CDR1 is SGDLS and CDR2 is YYNGEE in the germline V gene. This CDR3 spans 14 amino acids. The trim removed 3 bases at V and 3 bases at J, leaving 3 bases unmatched. The CDR3: CASSAGQGKETQYF. The CDR3 DNA sequence: TGTGCCAGCAGCGCCGGACAGGGGAAAGAGACCCAGTACTTC.

This clonotype was recorded many times. The rearrangement links TRBV5-1 to TRBJ1-1, with D possibly matching TRBD1 (5 bases). Trimming removed 3 bases from V and 6 bases from J, with 12 bases in between. Germline CDR1 and CDR2: SGHRS and YFSETQ. The CDR3 has 13 residues. The CDR3 DNA follows: TGCGCCAGCAGCTCGGGGACTGGGTCTGAAGCTTTCTTT. It codes for CASSSGTGSEAFF.

This clonotype showed up many times. The rearrangement links TRBV19 to TRBJ1-5, with D hard to call. The CDR3 runs to 13 residues. Looked up from germline, CDR1 is LNHDA and CDR2 is SQIVND (reference sequence). Deletions cut 5 bases from V and 6 bases from J, with 11 bases between. Written as DNA, the CDR3 is TGTGCCAGTAGTCCCGGGGAAGGTCAGCCCCAGCATTTT. Protein: CASSPGEGQPQHF.

This clonotype was picked up many times. This chain links TRBV7-9 with TRBJ2-7; TRBD2 is a possible D gene (5 bases). The CDR3 spans 15 residues. Germline CDR1 SEHNR, CDR2 FQNEAQ (reference sequence). The V end was cut by 6 bases, the J end by 2 bases, with 17 bases between. DNA of the CDR3: TGTGCCAGCAGTTCCGGACGGGATTTACCCTACGAGCAGTACTTC. It is translated as CASSSGRDLPYEQYF.

This clonotype was seen once. V gene TRBV12-3 or TRBV12-4 combines with J gene TRBJ1-3; a weak D match, TRBD1 (6 bases). The CDR3 contains 14 residues. Trimming stripped 7 bases from V and 2 bases from J, with 12 bases between. CDR3 loop: CASNKGGPGNTIYF. The CDR3 DNA reads as TGTGCCAGCAATAAAGGGGGGCCTGGAAACACCATATATTTT.

This clonotype occurred many times. The chain carries TRBV7-3 and TRBJ2-5; TRBD2 aligns across 7 bases. Germline V gives CDR1 SGHTA, CDR2 FQGTGA. The CDR3 consists of 15 residues. The V gene end was trimmed by 6 bases and the J gene end by 4 bases; junction bases not matched to a gene: 11. The CDR3 here is CASSQWGGSIETQYF. The CDR3 DNA is TGTGCCAGCAGTCAGTGGGGGGGATCGATAGAGACCCAGTACTTC. Combining the CDR3 with reference TRBV7-3 and TRBJ2-5 gives the whole variable domain GAGVSQTPSNKVTEKGKYVELRCDPISGHTALYWYRQSLGQGPEFLIYFQGTGAADDSGLPNDRFFAVRPEGSVSTLKIQRTERGDSAVYLCASSQWGGSIETQYFGPGTRLLVL.

This clonotype was picked up a small number of times. The chain is built from TRBV14 and TRBJ2-7; D may match TRBD1 or TRBD2 (5 bases each). Germline V gene lookup returns CDR1 SGHDN and CDR2 FVKESK. The CDR3 loop spans 16 amino acids. Trimming cost V 1 base and J 3 bases, with 16 bases left between them. The DNA of the CDR3 is TGTGCCAGCAGCCAAGTGGGTGAGGGACCCTACTACGAGCAGTACTTC. The encoded protein is CASSQVGEGPYYEQYF.

In the case of this clonotype: Without the conserved terminal phenylalanine or tryptophan, this CDR3 likely stems from a read error. It is unclear where the CDR3 begins or ends on the DNA, so no DNA is shown, and the CDR3 is as TCRdb lists it. The genes are TRBV6-5 and TRBJ1-1; whether TRBD1, the table's D call, matches the DNA was not checked. CDR1 and CDR2 (germline): MNHEY, SVGAGI. The CDR3 has 11 residues if both end residues are counted. The CDR3 sequence is CASRFTGGADY.